One and the same sample provided the 31 T cell receptor beta chains below, sequenced in a study of blood T cell repertoires in COVID-19. Data came from immunoSEQ multiplex PCR; TCRdb stores just in-frame clones and leaves some out. The sample lists about 240,000 clones; around nine tenths were seen once. The sequencing sample was made of PBMCs or T cells enriched from blood (not recorded which). The receptor set was obtained from a man aged 40-50 years who had recovered from COVID-19.

The chain uses TRBV11-3 and TRBJ2-7; 7 nucleotides align to TRBD2. This CDR3 region has 14 residues. The ends lost 5 bases at V and 5 bases at J; junction bases unmatched: 9. Germline loops: CDR1 SGHNT, CDR2 YENEEA. CDR3 DNA sequence: TGTGCCAGCAGCCGAGTTGGTCGGGGGGACGAGCAGTACTTC. Encoded protein: CASSRVGRGDEQYF.

Details on this clone: The junction does not match germline at one end; this may be a read error. The chain has TRBV3-1 (or the pseudogene TRBV3-2) and TRBJ2-2, with 13 bases matching TRBD2. CDR1 is LGHDT and CDR2 is YNNKEL in the germline V gene (reference sequence). This CDR3 has 15 amino acids. The DNA of the CDR3 is TGTGCCAGCAGCCAAGACCCCGGGACTAGCGGGGACAGGGTTTTT. This gives the protein CASSQDPGTSGDRVF.

The rearrangement uses TRBV18 and TRBJ2-2; TRBD1 agrees at 7 bases. With V trimmed by 5 bases and J by 3 bases, 6 bases remained unmatched. Germline V gene data show CDR1 as KGHSH and CDR2 as LQKENI. The CDR3 contains 15 residues. The CDR3 sequence is CASSLDRTHTGELFF. Written as DNA, the CDR3 is TGTGCCAGCTCATTGGACAGGACCCACACCGGGGAGCTGTTTTTT.

The chain has TRBV7-9 and TRBJ2-2; no definite D call. The CDR3 spans 14 residues. Trimming shortened V by 1 base and J by 1 base, and 4 bases separated the two germline ends. In germline, CDR1 is SEHNR, CDR2 FQNEAQ (reference sequence). The CDR3 sequence is CASSLDGNTGELFF. DNA for the CDR3: TGTGCCAGCAGCTTAGACGGGAACACCGGGGAGCTGTTTTTT.

This clone was observed a single time. The rearrangement joins TRBV11-2 to TRBJ2-7, with 8 bases aligning to TRBD1. Losses at the gene ends were 1 base for V and 3 bases for J; bases not matched to a gene: 8. In germline, CDR1 is SGHAT, CDR2 FQNNGV. The CDR3 is 16 amino acids. DNA of the CDR3: TGTGCCAGCAGCTTAGGCCACTCAGGGGGCGGCTACGAGCAGTACTTC. This encodes CASSLGHSGGGYEQYF.

This sequence joins TRBV6-2 or TRBV6-3 and TRBJ1-5, with D maybe TRBD1 (6 bases). V was trimmed by 2 bases and J by 1 base, leaving 18 bases between them. The CDR3 is 18 amino acids. The germline CDR1 and CDR2 sequences are MNHEY and SVGEGT. The CDR3 DNA sequence: TGTGCCAGCAGTTACCCAGGGGTATCGACCCGAAGCAATCAGCCCCAGCATTTT. Encoded protein: CASSYPGVSTRSNQPQHF.

The rearrangement links TRBV18 to TRBJ2-1, with 9 bases fitting TRBD1. The CDR3 is 15 amino acids. Per germline, CDR1 KGHSH and CDR2 LQKENI. The J segment lost 1 base and the V segment lost 3 bases, leaving 1 base of the junction unmatched. The CDR3 spells CASSPGQGSYNEQFF. DNA of the CDR3: TGTGCCAGCTCACCGGGACAGGGTTCCTACAATGAGCAGTTCTTC.

This rearrangement joins TRBV10-3 to TRBJ2-5; 11 bases are shared with TRBD2. V gave up 10 bases and J gave up 5 bases; unmatched junction bases: 9. This CDR3 region has 14 residues. Germline values: CDR1 ENHRY, CDR2 SYGVKD. The chain's CDR3 is CATADSGRDETQYF. The CDR3 DNA reads TGTGCCACAGCAGATAGCGGGAGGGACGAGACCCAGTACTTC.

J is TRBJ2-7 and V is TRBV5-1; 11 bases map to TRBD2. Germline CDR1 is SGHRS and CDR2 is YFSETQ. The CDR3 covers 15 residues. The J segment lost 5 bases and the V segment lost 0 bases, leaving 4 bases of the junction unmatched. The CDR3 loop is CASSLVAGGSDEQYF. CDR3 bases: TGCGCCAGCAGCTTGGTAGCGGGAGGGAGCGACGAGCAGTACTTC.

CDR3 residues: CASSSLMGGLVAGLFSSYEQYF. CDR3 nucleotides: TGTGCCAGCAGTTCCCTAATGGGAGGGTTAGTGGCGGGGTTATTTAGCTCCTACGAGCAGTACTTC. The J gene is TRBJ2-7, the V gene TRBV28; 7 nucleotides align to TRBD2. CDR3 length: 22 residues. Germline CDR1 is MDHEN and CDR2 is SYDVKM. With 4 bases clipped from V and 0 bases from J, the junction kept 27 bases outside the gene matches.

This clone has just a few counts. The V gene is TRBV6-5, the J gene TRBJ1-2; 7 bases line up with TRBD1. V lost 6 bases and J lost 5; bases outside the gene matches: 6. Germline V gene lookup returns CDR1 MNHEY and CDR2 SVGAGI. The CDR3 is 13 residues long. CDR3 nucleotides: TGTGCCAGCAGACGGGACAGAAATTATGGCTACACCTTC. The encoded protein is CASRRDRNYGYTF.

The chain joins TRBV5-1 to TRBJ2-5; tentatively, D is TRBD1 (5 bases). The V gene lost 5 bases and the J gene lost 2 bases, with 10 bases spanning the gap. This CDR3 is built from 13 residues. Germline CDR1 SGHRS, CDR2 YFSETQ. The CDR3 sequence: CASRNPGQETQYF. CDR3 bases: TGCGCCAGCAGAAATCCAGGGCAAGAGACCCAGTACTTC.

The chain carries TRBV5-1 and TRBJ2-2; D is possibly TRBD1 (6 bases). CDR1 is SGHRS, CDR2 YFSETQ, per germline. The V and J ends lost 4 bases and 6 bases respectively, with 10 bases between them. The CDR3 covers 13 residues. CDR3 residues: CASSAGVAGELFF. Written as DNA, the CDR3 is TGCGCCAGCAGCGCAGGGGTAGCCGGGGAGCTGTTTTTT. Drawing the rest from reference TRBV5-1 and TRBJ2-2, the complete variable domain is KAGVTQTPRYLIKTRGQQVTLSCSPISGHRSVSWYQQTPGQGLQFLFEYFSETQRNKGNFPGRFSGRQFSNSRSEMNVSTLELGDSALYLCASSAGVAGELFFGEGSRLTVL.

The chain couples TRBV7-8 to TRBJ2-2; 11 bases align to TRBD2. Germline V CDR1 and CDR2: SGHVS, FQNEAQ. The CDR3 consists of 16 residues. Trimming at V came to 5 bases and at J to 4 bases, leaving 6 bases not matched to a gene. Here the CDR3 reads CASSPVAGGSTGELFF. The CDR3 nucleotides are TGTGCCAGCAGCCCGGTAGCGGGAGGGAGCACCGGGGAGCTGTTTTTT.

This clone was seen a few times. V and J are TRBV19 and TRBJ1-5; D not resolved. V lost 4 bases and J 4 bases, leaving 14 bases between the germline ends. The CDR3 extends over 15 amino acids. CDR1 is LNHDA and CDR2 is SQIVND in the germline V gene (reference sequence). The CDR3 DNA reads as TGTGCCAGTAGTACCCCCGATGCGTTGAATCAGCCCCAGCATTTT. Translation gives CASSTPDALNQPQHF.

The gene calls are TRBV7-5 and TRBJ2-1; the table gives TRBD1 as D, unverified against the DNA. TRBV7-5 is a known pseudogene. The length of the CDR3 is 16 residues. The CDR3 here is CARSLVSAGTYNEQFF. The CDR3 DNA follows: TGTGCCAGAAGCTTAGTCTCTGCAGGGACCTACAATGAGCAGTTCTTC.

V is TRBV19 and J is TRBJ1-5; 8 positions match TRBD1. After removal of 4 bases from V and 2 bases from J, the junction contained 10 bases not matched to a gene. CDR3 length equals 17 residues. Germline CDR1 reads LNHDA; CDR2 reads SQIVND (reference sequence). CDR3 nucleotides: TGTGCCAGTAGTAAATGGACAGGGCAGATGGGCAATCAGCCCCAGCATTTT. Protein: CASSKWTGQMGNQPQHF.

Remarks on this clone: Germline is not matched at one junction end, which may reflect a read error. As DNA, the CDR3 is TGTGCCAGCAGCTTAGAGTTGGGCTTTCGCTCCGCTAACTTC. Translation: CASSLELGFRSANF. V usage is TRBV7-8 and J usage is TRBJ2-5; D is unresolved. Germline V gene lookup returns CDR1 SGHVS and CDR2 FQNEAQ. The CDR3 loop spans 14 amino acids.

The chain has TRBV7-9 and TRBJ2-4; tentatively, D is TRBD1 (6 bases). Germline CDR1 and CDR2: SEHNR and FQNEAQ (reference sequence). Trimming left V 3 bases short and J 4 bases short, with 13 bases between. The CDR3 contains 15 residues. The CDR3 sequence: CASSFSSGQKNIQYF. DNA of the CDR3: TGTGCCAGCAGCTTTTCTTCTGGACAGAAAAACATTCAGTACTTC.

V is TRBV18 and J is TRBJ2-1, with D tentatively TRBD2 (7 bases). The CDR3 covers 17 residues. Germline CDR1 and CDR2: KGHSH and LQKENI. Deletions cut 4 bases from V and 2 bases from J, with 18 bases between. The CDR3 nucleotides read TGTGCCAGCTCACTGGAACAAGGGGGGGGGACCTACAATGAGCAGTTCTTC. Translation gives CASSLEQGGGTYNEQFF. Full variable domain (remainder filled in from reference TRBV18 and TRBJ2-1): NAGVMQNPRHLVRRRGQEARLRCSPMKGHSHVYWYRQLPEEGLKFMVYLQKENIIDESGMPKERFSAEFPKEGPSILRIQQVVRGDSAAYFCASSLEQGGGTYNEQFFGPGTRLTVL.

J is TRBJ2-6 and V is TRBV30; 7 nucleotides line up with TRBD1. The CDR3 has 16 residues. Germline lookup yields CDR1 GTSNPN and CDR2 SVGIG (reference sequence). Unmatched junction bases numbered 5, after V lost 3 bases and J lost 0 bases. The CDR3 protein is CAWRKGGTSGANVLTF. In DNA, the CDR3 is TGTGCCTGGAGAAAAGGGGGCACCTCTGGGGCCAACGTCCTGACTTTC.

This clone was observed a handful of times. This chain joins TRBV15 and TRBJ1-2; 9 bases are shared with TRBD1. This CDR3 has 14 residues. V lost 8 bases to trimming and J lost 2 bases; unmatched junction nucleotides: 6. Germline V gene sequence: CDR1 LNHNV, CDR2 YYDKDF (reference sequence). CDR3 residues: CATGTGRGNYGYTF. The CDR3 region has the DNA TGTGCCACCGGGACAGGGAGGGGAAACTATGGCTACACCTTC.

The chain combines TRBV11-3 with TRBJ2-5; 8 nucleotides align to TRBD1. Trimming took 0 bases from V and 5 from J; bases not matched to a gene: 14. CDR3 size: 18 residues. Germline CDR1 is SGHNT and CDR2 is YENEEA. CDR3 sequence (DNA): TGTGCCAGCAGCTTAGACCTCTGGAGGACAGGGCGTGGGGAGACCCAGTACTTC. It yields the protein CASSLDLWRTGRGETQYF.

There are many counts of this clone. The rearrangement uses TRBV12-5 and TRBJ2-2; D is perhaps TRBD2 (6 bases). V lost 6 bases, J lost 7 bases, and 21 bases lay in between. The CDR3 runs 16 residues. The germline gives CDR1 LGHNT, CDR2 FRNRAP. The CDR3 DNA follows: TGTGCTAGTGGCCTGGGGGGTAGGTCCCGGGGCGGGGAGCTGTTTTTT. Translation: CASGLGGRSRGGELFF.

The V gene is TRBV19, the J gene TRBJ1-2; 7 nucleotides line up with TRBD1. Germline CDR1 LNHDA, CDR2 SQIVND (reference sequence). The CDR3 covers 15 residues. V trimming: 7 bases; J trimming: 4 bases; junction bases outside the gene matches: 12. The CDR3 spells CASTPTGQVAYGYTF. CDR3 coding DNA: TGTGCCAGTACCCCGACCGGACAGGTGGCCTATGGCTACACCTTC.

The chain is built from TRBV14 and TRBJ2-1; tentatively, D is TRBD2 (5 bases). The germline V gene has CDR1 SGHDN and CDR2 FVKESK. The CDR3 is 17 residues long. The V and J ends lost 4 bases and 0 bases respectively, with 16 bases between them. The CDR3 nucleotides read TGTGCCAGCAGCCCCTATAGTTTGGCGGGCTCCTACAATGAGCAGTTCTTC. It codes for CASSPYSLAGSYNEQFF.

The CDR3 spells CASSVGQGSWNTEAFF. The CDR3 region has the DNA TGTGCCAGCAGCGTCGGACAGGGCTCGTGGAACACTGAAGCTTTCTTT. The chain combines TRBV11-2 with TRBJ1-1, with 8 bases aligning to TRBD1. V lost 5 bases to trimming and J lost 1 base; unmatched junction nucleotides: 9. The CDR3 is made up of 16 amino acids. Germline V gene sequence: CDR1 SGHAT, CDR2 FQNNGV.

The V call is TRBV2, the J call TRBJ1-2; D unclear. CDR1 is SNHLY, CDR2 FYNNEI, per germline. The CDR3 spans 15 residues. V was shortened by 4 bases and J by 6 bases, with 18 bases between the two germline ends. CDR3 in amino acids: CASSGNSPPGNGYTF. Here the CDR3 DNA reads TGTGCCAGCAGTGGGAACAGCCCCCCGGGAAATGGCTACACCTTC.

The chain combines TRBV7-3 with TRBJ2-5, with 11 bases aligning to TRBD2. Trimming removed 0 bases from V and 4 bases from J; junction bases left unmatched: 16. Per the germline V gene, CDR1 is SGHTA and CDR2 is FQGTGA. The CDR3 has 20 amino acids. For the CDR3, the DNA is TGTGCCAGCAGCTTAACTGGTTTGCGGCTAGCGGGAGGTGATAGAGAGACCCAGTACTTC. It yields the protein CASSLTGLRLAGGDRETQYF.

This clone appeared a few times. This chain connects TRBV7-9 to TRBJ1-3; D is unresolved. Germline V gives CDR1 SEHNR, CDR2 FQNEAQ (reference sequence). V lost 4 bases, J lost 4 bases, and 14 bases lay in between. This CDR3 is built from 15 residues. CDR3: CASSSTSREGNTIYF. The CDR3 DNA is TGTGCCAGCAGCTCGACCAGCCGGGAAGGAAACACCATATATTTT.

The chain links TRBV18 to TRBJ1-4; no firm D call. CDR1 and CDR2 (germline): KGHSH, LQKENI. The V end was cut by 4 bases, the J end by 2 bases, with 8 bases between. The CDR3 is 14 amino acids. CDR3 sequence reads: CASSRQATNEKLFF. As DNA, the CDR3 is TGTGCCAGCTCACGGCAGGCTACTAATGAAAAACTGTTTTTT.